These 18 T cell receptor beta chains originate from one sample sequenced in a study of human T cells and chemical hapten exposure. TCRdb called the RACE reads again in MiXCR, with one record for every CDR3 protein. Of under 130,000 distinct CDR3 sequences listed, roughly a third are singletons. Time point described: patch test 3, about 24 weeks after DPC sensitization. Treatment defined: therapeutic diphenylcyclopropenone sensitization with weekly scalp DPC. The sequenced sample was whole blood, obtained in connection with sensitization to the hapten diphenylcyclopropenone (DPC). Every receptor here comes from a man aged 35 to 55 with alopecia areata. Some clones in this sample may be carry-over from other donors' samples.

The CDR3 loop is CSVEDLGRTNTEAFF. The CDR3 coding sequence is TGCAGCGTTGAAGATCTGGGTAGGACTAACACTGAAGCTTTCTTT. The chain carries TRBV29-1 and TRBJ1-1; D is unresolved. Germline CDR1 and CDR2: SQVTM and ANQGSEA. CDR3 length: 15 residues. V was pared by 0 bases and J by 2 bases, with 13 bases between.

Only one count was recorded for this clonotype. The V and J genes are TRBV25-1 and TRBJ2-6, with D perhaps TRBD1 (5 bases). The CDR3 covers 17 residues. The V gene's germline CDR1 is MGHDK and CDR2 SYGVNS. V was trimmed by 7 bases and J by 0 bases, leaving 16 bases between them. The CDR3 DNA follows: TGTGCCAGCACTGGTATACAGGCCTCCTCTGGGGCCAACGTCCTGACTTTC. Protein: CASTGIQASSGANVLTF.

The rearrangement links TRBV6-2 or TRBV6-3 to TRBJ2-7, with 9 bases matching TRBD2. This CDR3 comprises 14 residues. Germline trimming cut 6 bases from V and 6 bases from J; bases unmatched to any gene: 9. Germline-derived CDR1 and CDR2 are MNHEY and SVGEGT. For the CDR3, the DNA is TGTGCCAGCAGATCTAGCGGGACCACCGGCGAGCAGTACTTC. This codes for CASRSSGTTGEQYF.

This chain links TRBV6-2 or TRBV6-3 with TRBJ1-1; D remains ambiguous. Trimming removed 1 base at V and 0 bases at J, with 6 bases between. The germline V gene encodes CDR1 MNHEY and CDR2 SVGEGT. The CDR3 sequence is 14 residues long. The CDR3 here is CASSYFSMNTEAFF. Written as DNA, the CDR3 is TGTGCCAGCAGTTACTTCTCTATGAACACTGAAGCTTTCTTT.

The V call is TRBV6-5, the J call TRBJ2-3; 16 bases are shared with TRBD2. With 4 bases clipped from V and 4 bases from J, the junction kept 14 bases outside the gene matches. The CDR3 has 20 residues. Germline CDR1 reads MNHEY; CDR2 reads SVGAGI. The CDR3 region is CASSLSRPGLAGGRSDTQYF. The CDR3 nucleotides are TGTGCCAGCAGTTTATCCCGACCGGGACTAGCGGGAGGGCGCTCAGATACGCAGTATTTT.

This clonotype has more than one count but fewer than ten. V and J are TRBV7-3 and TRBJ2-1; either TRBD1 or TRBD2 may fit D (5 bases each). Germline CDR1 reads SGHTA; CDR2 reads FQGTGA. The V end lost 0 bases, the J end lost 4 bases, and 10 bases lay between the germline ends. The length of the CDR3 is 15 residues. This CDR3 reads CASSLTWDDYNEQFF. The DNA of the CDR3 is TGTGCCAGCAGCTTAACTTGGGACGATTACAATGAGCAGTTCTTC. The full variable domain, with the rest looked up from reference TRBV7-3 and TRBJ2-1, is GAGVSQTPSNKVTEKGKYVELRCDPISGHTALYWYRQSLGQGPEFLIYFQGTGAADDSGLPNDRFFAVRPEGSVSTLKIQRTERGDSAVYLCASSLTWDDYNEQFFGPGTRLTVL.

This clonotype was seen a few times. The CDR3 nucleotides are TGTGCCAGCTCCGAACGGGATTCCTACGAGCAGTACTTC. Its translation is CASSERDSYEQYF. The chain joins TRBV18 to TRBJ2-7, with TRBD2 as a possible D gene (5 bases). This CDR3 comprises 13 residues. V lost 6 bases, J lost 1 base, and 10 bases lay in between. In germline, CDR1 is KGHSH, CDR2 LQKENI.

V usage is TRBV5-1 and J usage is TRBJ2-3; 12 bases fit TRBD2. The CDR3 spans 14 residues. The germline V gene encodes CDR1 SGHRS and CDR2 YFSETQ. J gave up 6 bases and V 3 bases, and 2 bases lay outside the gene matches. The CDR3 loop is CASSSTSGSDTQYF. The CDR3 coding sequence is TGCGCCAGCAGCTCGACTAGCGGGAGTGATACGCAGTATTTT.

V gene TRBV21-1 combines with J gene TRBJ2-1; the DNA was not compared with TRBD2, the D call given in the table. TRBV21-1 counts as a pseudogene. The CDR3 spans 11 residues. The CDR3 protein is CARSYSAPQFF. CDR3 coding DNA: TGTGCCCGCTCTTACTCCGCTCCCCAGTTCTTC.

This clonotype occurred a few times. J is TRBJ2-5 and V is TRBV5-1; TRBD2 is a possible D gene (5 bases). Germline V gives CDR1 SGHRS, CDR2 YFSETQ. Trimming removed 0 bases from V and 5 bases from J, with 11 bases in between. The CDR3 spans 14 residues. The CDR3 coding sequence is TGCGCCAGCAGCTTGGAATCGGGGTCGGAGACCCAGTACTTC. This encodes CASSLESGSETQYF.

This clonotype appeared a few times. This chain joins TRBV5-1 and TRBJ1-5; possible D gene TRBD1, 6 bases. Trimming removed 4 bases from V and 6 bases from J, with 17 bases in between. CDR3 length: 15 residues. Germline CDR1 is SGHRS and CDR2 is YFSETQ. CDR3 region: CASSLEGGAGQPQHF. The CDR3 region has the DNA TGCGCCAGCAGCCTGGAGGGGGGGGCCGGTCAGCCCCAGCATTTT.

The J gene is TRBJ2-5, the V gene TRBV18, with 12 bases matching TRBD2. The CDR3 extends over 15 amino acids. Germline CDR1 and CDR2: KGHSH and LQKENI. The ends lost 3 bases at V and 4 bases at J; junction bases unmatched: 3. CDR3 nucleotides: TGTGCCAGCTCACCGACTAGCGGGAGTGGAGAGACCCAGTACTTC. It encodes CASSPTSGSGETQYF.

With respect to this clonotype: At one boundary the junction diverges from the germline segment, which might be a read error. V gene TRBV7-7 combines with J gene TRBJ2-1; 9 positions match TRBD2. The germline V gene encodes CDR1 SSHAT and CDR2 FNYEAQ (reference sequence). This CDR3 spans 15 amino acids. CDR3 nucleotide sequence: TGTGCTAGCAGCCCCGAGAGTAGCGGGAGTGGGGAGCAGTTCTTC. It yields the protein CASSPESSGSGEQFF.

This clonotype was detected once. A read error is possible here, since a much larger clone lies one base away. The V gene is TRBV28, the J gene TRBJ2-3, with 8 bases identical to TRBD2. Germline CDR1 reads MDHEN; CDR2 reads SYDVKM. The CDR3 is made up of 18 amino acids. V shed 4 bases, J shed 4 bases, and the junction held 16 bases outside the gene matches. CDR3 sequence: CASSSPGVWTTSADTQYF. The CDR3 DNA is TGTGCCAGCAGTTCCCCCGGGGTTTGGACGACTAGCGCAGATACGCAGTATTTT.

The genes are TRBV14 and TRBJ2-4; D is undetermined. CDR1 SGHDN and CDR2 FVKESK come from the germline V gene. Trimming took 5 bases from V and 8 from J, leaving 16 bases between them. This CDR3 contains 14 residues. Here the CDR3 DNA reads TGTGCCAGCAGCATGCTGGGGTCTGTGGACATTCAGTACTTC. This sequence encodes CASSMLGSVDIQYF.

CDR3 DNA: TGTGCCAGCACAGAATCCTACGAGCAGTACGTC. Amino acid sequence: CASTESYEQYV. The chain joins TRBV6-8 to TRBJ2-7; D unclear. CDR1 MNHGY and CDR2 SAAAGT come from the germline V gene. The CDR3 sequence is 11 residues long. Trimming stripped 7 bases from V and 1 base from J, with 5 bases between.

This clonotype was seen a few times. The rearrangement joins TRBV12-3 or TRBV12-4 to TRBJ2-1; D not certain. With 6 bases removed from V and 1 base from J, the gap between germline ends came to 13 bases. The CDR3 runs to 15 residues. The DNA for the CDR3 is TGTGCCAGCAGCGTAAGCGATCTGTCCTACAATGAGCAGTTCTTC. It codes for CASSVSDLSYNEQFF.

The chain has TRBV6-2 or TRBV6-3 and TRBJ2-3, with D unclear. The CDR3 runs to 12 residues. Germline-derived CDR1 and CDR2 are MNHEY and SVGEGT. V lost 5 bases and J 5 bases, leaving 8 bases between the germline ends. CDR3 region: CASSGSVDTQYF. Here the CDR3 DNA reads TGTGCCAGCAGTGGTTCCGTAGATACGCAGTATTTT.